This T cell receptor (beta chain) was recovered during a study of T cell responses to AZD1222 COVID-19 vaccine. CDR1 SGHDT and CDR2 YYEEEE come from the germline V gene. Between the trimmed V and J ends, which lost 4 bases and 5 bases, there was a span of 21 bases. This CDR3 has 16 amino acids. Produced via immunoSEQ multiplex PCR; TCRdb's table is partial and in-frame only. This repertoire shows over 25,000 clones, about three quarters found once; its top ten account for 5% to 6.5%. The sequence was obtained from an adult in good health. This sample comprised peripheral blood, obtained on day 0 of AZD1222 vaccination. The V call is TRBV5-6, the J call TRBJ1-2, with D maybe TRBD1 (5 bases). CDR3 sequence reads: CASSSRVDTKRYGYTF. Written as DNA, the CDR3 is TGTGCCAGCAGCAGCAGAGTGGACACAAAGAGGTATGGCTACACCTTC.